This TCR beta chain is drawn from a study of read filtering for tumor transcriptome and immune sequencing. Across the study: After DNase treatment, RNA was made into whole-transcriptome libraries. General observations from the study: Even smaller IR-seq throughput identified most shared clonotypes. Single-read clonotypes: about 81.9% of IR-seq clonotypes (around 3.5% of reads), more than 70% of RNA-seq clonotypes (44.6% of reads).

Ten or more counts support this clonotype. Its antigen is still unknown. This library used roughly 400 ng RNA and molecular barcoded adaptors spanning alpha/delta and beta/gamma chains. MiXCR, run by TCRdb on the reads, gives a single entry per CDR3 protein. The sample has some 80,000 distinct CDR3 sequences, about 12% seen once. The CDR3 spans 12 residues. The germline V gene has CDR1 GTSNPN and CDR2 SVGIG (reference sequence). The V end was cut by 5 bases, the J end by 0 bases, with 7 bases between. The specimen was a population of CD138-negative cells sorted from bone marrow. The sequence was collected from a donor at least 40 years old with multiple myeloma. This sequence joins TRBV30 and TRBJ1-2; D gene uncertain. The CDR3 nucleotides are TGTGCCTGGGGCAGCTCTAACTATGGCTACACCTTC. This encodes CAWGSSNYGYTF.